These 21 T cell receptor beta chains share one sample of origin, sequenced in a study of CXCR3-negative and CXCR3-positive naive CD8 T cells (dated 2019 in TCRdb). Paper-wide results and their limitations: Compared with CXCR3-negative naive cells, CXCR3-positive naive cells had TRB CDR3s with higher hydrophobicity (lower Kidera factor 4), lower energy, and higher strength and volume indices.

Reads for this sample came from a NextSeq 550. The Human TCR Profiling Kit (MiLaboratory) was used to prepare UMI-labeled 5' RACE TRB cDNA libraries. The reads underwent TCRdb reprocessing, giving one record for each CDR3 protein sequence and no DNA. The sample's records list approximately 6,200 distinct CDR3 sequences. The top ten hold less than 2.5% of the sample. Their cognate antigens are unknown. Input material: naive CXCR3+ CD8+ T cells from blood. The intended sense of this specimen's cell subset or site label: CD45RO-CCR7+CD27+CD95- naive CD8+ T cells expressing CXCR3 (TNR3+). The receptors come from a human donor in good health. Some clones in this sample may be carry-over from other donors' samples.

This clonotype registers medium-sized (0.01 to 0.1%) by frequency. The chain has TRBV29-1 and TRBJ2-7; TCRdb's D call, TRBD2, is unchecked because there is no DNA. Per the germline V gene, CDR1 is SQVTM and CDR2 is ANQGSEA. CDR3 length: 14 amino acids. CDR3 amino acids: CSVESSGRTYEQYF.

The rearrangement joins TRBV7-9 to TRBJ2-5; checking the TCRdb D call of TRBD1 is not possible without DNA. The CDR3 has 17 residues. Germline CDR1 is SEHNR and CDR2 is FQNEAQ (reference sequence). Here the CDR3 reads CASSSFRRARGPETQYF.

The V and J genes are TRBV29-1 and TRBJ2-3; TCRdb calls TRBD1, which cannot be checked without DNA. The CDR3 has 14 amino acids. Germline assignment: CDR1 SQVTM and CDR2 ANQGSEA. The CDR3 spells CSVELGAVTDTQYF.

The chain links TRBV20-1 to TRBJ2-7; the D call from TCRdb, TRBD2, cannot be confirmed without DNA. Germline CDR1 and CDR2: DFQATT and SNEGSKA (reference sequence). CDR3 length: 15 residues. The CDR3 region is CSARPLAGEGYEQYF.

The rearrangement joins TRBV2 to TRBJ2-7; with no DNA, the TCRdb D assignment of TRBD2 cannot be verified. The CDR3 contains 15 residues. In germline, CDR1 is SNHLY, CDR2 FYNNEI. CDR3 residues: CASAWSTSSSGEQYF.

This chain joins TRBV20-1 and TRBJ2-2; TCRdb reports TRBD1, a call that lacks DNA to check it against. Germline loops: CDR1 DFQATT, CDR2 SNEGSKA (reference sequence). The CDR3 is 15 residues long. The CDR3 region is CSAPDREKRDGELFF.

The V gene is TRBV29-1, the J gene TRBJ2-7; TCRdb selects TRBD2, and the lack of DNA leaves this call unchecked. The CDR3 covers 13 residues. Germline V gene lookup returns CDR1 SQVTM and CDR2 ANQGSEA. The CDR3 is CSVEGDYRYEQYF.

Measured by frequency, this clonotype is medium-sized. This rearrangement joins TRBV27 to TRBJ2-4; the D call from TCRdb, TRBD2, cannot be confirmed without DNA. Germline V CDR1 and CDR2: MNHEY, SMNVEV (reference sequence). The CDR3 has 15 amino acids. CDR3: CASSLTGLVGNIQYF.

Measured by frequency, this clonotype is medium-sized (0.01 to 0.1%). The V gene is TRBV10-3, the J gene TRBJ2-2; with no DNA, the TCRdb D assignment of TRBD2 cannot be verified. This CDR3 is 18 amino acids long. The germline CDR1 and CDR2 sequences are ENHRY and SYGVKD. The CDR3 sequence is CAISDAPQAGGITGELFF.

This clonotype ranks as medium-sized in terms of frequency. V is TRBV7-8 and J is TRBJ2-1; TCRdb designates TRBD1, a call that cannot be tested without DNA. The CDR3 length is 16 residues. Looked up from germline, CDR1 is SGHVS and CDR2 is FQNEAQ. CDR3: CASSSDRRENDNEQFF.

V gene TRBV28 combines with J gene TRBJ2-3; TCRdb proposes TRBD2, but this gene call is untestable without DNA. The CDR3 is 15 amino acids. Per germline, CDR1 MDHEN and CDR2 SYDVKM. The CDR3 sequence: CASRGSGSGTDTQYF.

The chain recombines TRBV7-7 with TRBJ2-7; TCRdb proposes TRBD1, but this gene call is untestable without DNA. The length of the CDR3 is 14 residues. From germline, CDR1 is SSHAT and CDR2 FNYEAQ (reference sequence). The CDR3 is CASSPGRGHYEQYF. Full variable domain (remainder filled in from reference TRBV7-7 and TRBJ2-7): GAGVSQSPRYKVTKRGQDVTLRCDPISSHATLYWYQQALGQGPEFLTYFNYEAQPDKSGLPSDRFSAERPEGSISTLTIQRTEQRDSAMYRCASSPGRGHYEQYFGPGTRLTVT.

The CDR3 reads CASSNIYEQYF. The V and J genes are TRBV6-6 and TRBJ2-7. In germline, CDR1 is MNHNY, CDR2 SVGAGI (reference sequence). CDR3 length: 11 residues.

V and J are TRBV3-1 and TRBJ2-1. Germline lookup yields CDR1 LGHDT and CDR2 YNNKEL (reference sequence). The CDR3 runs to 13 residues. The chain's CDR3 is CASSIGPHNEQFF.

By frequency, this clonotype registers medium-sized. CDR3 residues: CATADAYEQYF. The chain links TRBV25-1 to TRBJ2-7. CDR3 length: 11 residues. Germline V gives CDR1 MGHDK, CDR2 SYGVNS.

The CDR3 region is CASSTGRTYEQYF. V is TRBV19 and J is TRBJ2-7; TCRdb names TRBD1, which stays unverified in the absence of DNA. The length of the CDR3 is 13 residues. The germline gives CDR1 LNHDA, CDR2 SQIVND (reference sequence).

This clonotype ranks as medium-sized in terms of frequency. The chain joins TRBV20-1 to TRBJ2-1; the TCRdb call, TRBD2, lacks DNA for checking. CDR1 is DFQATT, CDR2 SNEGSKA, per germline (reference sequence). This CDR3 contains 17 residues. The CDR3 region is CSAKLAGGESSYNEQFF.

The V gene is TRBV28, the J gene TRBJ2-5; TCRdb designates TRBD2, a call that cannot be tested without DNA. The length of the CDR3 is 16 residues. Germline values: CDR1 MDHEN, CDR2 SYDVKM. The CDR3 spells CASSLVSGDPQETQYF.

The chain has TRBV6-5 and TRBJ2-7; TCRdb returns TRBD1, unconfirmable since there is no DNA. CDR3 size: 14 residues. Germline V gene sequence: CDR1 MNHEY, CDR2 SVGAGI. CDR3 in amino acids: CASGTGRYIYEQYF.

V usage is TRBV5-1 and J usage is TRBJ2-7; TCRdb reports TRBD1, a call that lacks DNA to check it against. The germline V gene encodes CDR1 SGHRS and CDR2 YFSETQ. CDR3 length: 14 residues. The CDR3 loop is CASSFTPDGYEQYF.

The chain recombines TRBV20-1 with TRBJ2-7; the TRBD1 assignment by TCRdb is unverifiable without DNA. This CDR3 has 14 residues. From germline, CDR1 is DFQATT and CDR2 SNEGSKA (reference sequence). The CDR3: CSADPGTETYEQYF.